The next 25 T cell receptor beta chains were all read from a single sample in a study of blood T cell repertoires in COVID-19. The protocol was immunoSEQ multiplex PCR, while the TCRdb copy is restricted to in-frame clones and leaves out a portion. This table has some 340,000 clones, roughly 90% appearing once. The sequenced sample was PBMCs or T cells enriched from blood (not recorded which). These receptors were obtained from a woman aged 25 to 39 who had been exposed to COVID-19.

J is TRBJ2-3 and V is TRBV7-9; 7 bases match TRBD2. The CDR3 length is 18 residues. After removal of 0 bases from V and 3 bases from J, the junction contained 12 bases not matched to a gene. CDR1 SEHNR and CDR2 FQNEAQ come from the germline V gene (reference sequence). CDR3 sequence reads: CASSLARDSGRATDTQYF. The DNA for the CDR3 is TGTGCCAGCAGCTTAGCGCGGGACTCGGGGAGGGCGACAGATACGCAGTATTTT.

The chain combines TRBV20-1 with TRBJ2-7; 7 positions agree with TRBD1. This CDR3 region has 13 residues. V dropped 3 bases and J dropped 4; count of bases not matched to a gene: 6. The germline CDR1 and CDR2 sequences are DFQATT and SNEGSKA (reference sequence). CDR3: CSASAGGEYEQYF. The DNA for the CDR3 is TGCAGTGCTAGTGCAGGGGGAGAGTACGAGCAGTACTTC.

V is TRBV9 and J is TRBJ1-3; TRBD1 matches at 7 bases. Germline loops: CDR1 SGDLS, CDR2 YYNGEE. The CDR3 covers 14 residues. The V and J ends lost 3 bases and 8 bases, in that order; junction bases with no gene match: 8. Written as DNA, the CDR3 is TGTGCCAGCAGCGGTTACAGGGGATTGCACACCATATATTTT. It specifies CASSGYRGLHTIYF.

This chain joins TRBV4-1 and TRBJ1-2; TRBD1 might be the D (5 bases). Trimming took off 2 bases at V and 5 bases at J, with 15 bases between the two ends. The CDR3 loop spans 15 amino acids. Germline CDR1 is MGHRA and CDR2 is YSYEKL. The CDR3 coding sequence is TGCGCCAGCAGCCAATTAACCACAGGATTTTATGGCTACACCTTC. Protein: CASSQLTTGFYGYTF.

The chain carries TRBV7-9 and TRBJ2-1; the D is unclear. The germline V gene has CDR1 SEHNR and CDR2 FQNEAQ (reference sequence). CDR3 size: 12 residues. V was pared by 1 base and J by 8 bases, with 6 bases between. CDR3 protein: CASSLGVDEQFF. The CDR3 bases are TGTGCCAGCAGCTTAGGAGTCGATGAGCAGTTCTTC.

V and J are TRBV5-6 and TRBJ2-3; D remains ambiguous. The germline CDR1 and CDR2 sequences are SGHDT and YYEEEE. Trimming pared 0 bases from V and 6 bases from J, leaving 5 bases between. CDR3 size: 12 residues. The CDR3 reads CASSLARDTQYF. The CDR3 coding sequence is TGTGCCAGCAGCTTGGCCCGGGATACGCAGTATTTT.

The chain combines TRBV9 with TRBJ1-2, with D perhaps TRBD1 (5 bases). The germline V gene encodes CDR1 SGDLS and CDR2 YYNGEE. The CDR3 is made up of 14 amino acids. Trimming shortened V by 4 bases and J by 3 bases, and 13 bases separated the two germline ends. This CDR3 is CASSPGRADYGYTF. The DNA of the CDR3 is TGTGCCAGCAGCCCAGGGAGGGCAGACTATGGCTACACCTTC.

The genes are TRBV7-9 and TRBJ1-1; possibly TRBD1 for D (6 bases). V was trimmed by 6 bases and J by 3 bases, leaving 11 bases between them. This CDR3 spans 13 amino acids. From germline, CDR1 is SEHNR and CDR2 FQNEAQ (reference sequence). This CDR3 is CASRPRGYTEAFF. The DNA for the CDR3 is TGTGCCAGCAGGCCGAGGGGGTACACTGAAGCTTTCTTT.

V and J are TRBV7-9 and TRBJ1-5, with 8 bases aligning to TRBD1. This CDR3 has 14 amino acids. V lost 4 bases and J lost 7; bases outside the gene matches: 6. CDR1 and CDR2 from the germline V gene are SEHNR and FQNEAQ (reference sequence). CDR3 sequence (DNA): TGTGCCAGCAGCTCGACAGGGGTGAGGCAGCCCCAGCATTTT. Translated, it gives CASSSTGVRQPQHF.

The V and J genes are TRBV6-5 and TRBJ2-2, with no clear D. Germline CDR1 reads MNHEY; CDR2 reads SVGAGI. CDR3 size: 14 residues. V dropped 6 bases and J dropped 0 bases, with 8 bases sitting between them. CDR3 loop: CASSPDTNTGELFF. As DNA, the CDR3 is TGTGCCAGCAGCCCCGACACGAACACCGGGGAGCTGTTTTTT.

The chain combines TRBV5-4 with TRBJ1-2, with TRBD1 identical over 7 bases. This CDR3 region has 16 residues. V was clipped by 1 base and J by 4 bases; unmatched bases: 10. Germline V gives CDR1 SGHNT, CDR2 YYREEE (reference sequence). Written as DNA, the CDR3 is TGTGCCAGCAGCTTGAAGCAGGGGGTGATTGGCTATGGCTACACCTTC. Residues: CASSLKQGVIGYGYTF.

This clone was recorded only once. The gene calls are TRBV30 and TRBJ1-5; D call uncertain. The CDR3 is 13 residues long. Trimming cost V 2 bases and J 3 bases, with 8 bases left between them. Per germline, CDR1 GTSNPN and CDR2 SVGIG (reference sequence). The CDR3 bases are TGTGCCTGGAGTCTCGGGGTCAATCAGCCCCAGCATTTT. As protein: CAWSLGVNQPQHF. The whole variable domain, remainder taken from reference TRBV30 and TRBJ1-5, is SQTIHQWPATLVQPVGSPLSLECTVEGTSNPNLYWYRQAAGRGLQLLFYSVGIGQISSEVPQNLSASRPQDRQFILSSKKLLLSDSGFYLCAWSLGVNQPQHFGDGTRLSIL.

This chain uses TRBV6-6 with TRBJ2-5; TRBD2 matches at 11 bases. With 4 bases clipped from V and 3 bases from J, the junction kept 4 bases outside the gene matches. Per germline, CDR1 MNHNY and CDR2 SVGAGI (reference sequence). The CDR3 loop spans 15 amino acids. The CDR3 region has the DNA TGTGCCAGCAGTTCTACTAGCGGGGGAAAAGAGACCCAGTACTTC. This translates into CASSSTSGGKETQYF.

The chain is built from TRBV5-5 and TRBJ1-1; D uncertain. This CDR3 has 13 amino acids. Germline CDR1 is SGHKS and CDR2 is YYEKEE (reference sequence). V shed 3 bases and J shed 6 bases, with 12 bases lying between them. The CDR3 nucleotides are TGTGCCAGCAGCTACTATGATCGTCCTGAAGCTTTCTTT. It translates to CASSYYDRPEAFF.

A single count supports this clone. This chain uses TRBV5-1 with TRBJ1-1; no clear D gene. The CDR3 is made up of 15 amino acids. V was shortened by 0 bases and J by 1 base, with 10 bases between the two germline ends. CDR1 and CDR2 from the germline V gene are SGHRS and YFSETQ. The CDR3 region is CASSLVGPGNTEAFF. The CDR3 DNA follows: TGCGCCAGCAGCTTGGTCGGTCCGGGGAACACTGAAGCTTTCTTT.

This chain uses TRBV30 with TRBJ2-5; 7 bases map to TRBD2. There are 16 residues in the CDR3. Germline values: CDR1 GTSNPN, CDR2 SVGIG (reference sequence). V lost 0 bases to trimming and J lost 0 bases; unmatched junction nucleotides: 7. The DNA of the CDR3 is TGTGCCTGGAGTGTAGGTACTAGCGAACACCAAGAGACCCAGTACTTC. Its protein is CAWSVGTSEHQETQYF. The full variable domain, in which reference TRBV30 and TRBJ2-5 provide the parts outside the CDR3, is SQTIHQWPATLVQPVGSPLSLECTVEGTSNPNLYWYRQAAGRGLQLLFYSVGIGQISSEVPQNLSASRPQDRQFILSSKKLLLSDSGFYLCAWSVGTSEHQETQYFGPGTRLLVL.

CDR3 nucleotides: TGTGCCAGCAGCCAGTACAGGGGTGGCTACACCTTC. It yields the protein CASSQYRGGYTF. The J gene is TRBJ1-2, the V gene TRBV14; the match to TRBD1 covers 7 bases. V was clipped by 3 bases and J by 7 bases; unmatched bases: 2. This CDR3 is built from 12 residues. Per the germline V gene, CDR1 is SGHDN and CDR2 is FVKESK.

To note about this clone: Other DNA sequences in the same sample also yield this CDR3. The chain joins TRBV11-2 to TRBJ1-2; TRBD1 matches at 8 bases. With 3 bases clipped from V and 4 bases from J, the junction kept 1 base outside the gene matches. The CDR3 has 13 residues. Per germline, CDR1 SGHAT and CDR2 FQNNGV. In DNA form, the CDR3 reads TGTGCCAGCAGCTTCGACAGGGGCTATGGCTACACCTTC. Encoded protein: CASSFDRGYGYTF.

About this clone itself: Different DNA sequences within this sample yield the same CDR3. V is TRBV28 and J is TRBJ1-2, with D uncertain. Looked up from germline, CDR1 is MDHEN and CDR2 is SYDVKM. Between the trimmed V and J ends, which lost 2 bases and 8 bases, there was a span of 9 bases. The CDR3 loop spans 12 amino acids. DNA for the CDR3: TGTGCCAGCAGTTTACGAGGGTACGGCTACACCTTC. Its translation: CASSLRGYGYTF.

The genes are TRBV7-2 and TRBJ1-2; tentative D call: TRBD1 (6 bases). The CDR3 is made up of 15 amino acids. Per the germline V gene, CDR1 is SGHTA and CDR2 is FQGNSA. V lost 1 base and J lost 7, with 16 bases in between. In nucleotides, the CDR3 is TGTGCCAGCAGCTTAGAAGTCAGGGGAGGGAGTGGCTACACCTTC. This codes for CASSLEVRGGSGYTF.

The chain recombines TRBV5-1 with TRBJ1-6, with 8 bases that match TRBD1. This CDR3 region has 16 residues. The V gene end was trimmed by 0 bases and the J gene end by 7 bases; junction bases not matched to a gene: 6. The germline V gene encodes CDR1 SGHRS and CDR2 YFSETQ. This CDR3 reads CASSLAGSGGNSPLHF. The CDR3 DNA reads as TGCGCCAGCAGCTTGGCAGGATCAGGGGGCAATTCACCCCTCCACTTT.

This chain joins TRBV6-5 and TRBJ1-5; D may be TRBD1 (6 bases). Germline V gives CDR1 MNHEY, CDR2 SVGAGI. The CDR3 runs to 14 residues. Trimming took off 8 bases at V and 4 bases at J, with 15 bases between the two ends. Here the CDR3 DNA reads TGTGCCAGCCTGGGCACAGGGTGGAATCAGCCCCAGCATTTT. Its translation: CASLGTGWNQPQHF.

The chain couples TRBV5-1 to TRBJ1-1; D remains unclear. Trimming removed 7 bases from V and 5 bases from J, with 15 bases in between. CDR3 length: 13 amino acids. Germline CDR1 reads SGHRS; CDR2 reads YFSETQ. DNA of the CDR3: TGCGCCAGCTCAGCGGGGTTTAATACTGAAGCTTTCTTT. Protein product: CASSAGFNTEAFF.

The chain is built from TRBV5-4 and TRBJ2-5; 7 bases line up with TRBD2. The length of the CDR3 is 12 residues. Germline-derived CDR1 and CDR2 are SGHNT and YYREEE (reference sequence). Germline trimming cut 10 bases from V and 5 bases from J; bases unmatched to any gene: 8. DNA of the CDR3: TGTGCCTCGGGGGAGGGAAGTGAGACCCAGTACTTC. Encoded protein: CASGEGSETQYF.

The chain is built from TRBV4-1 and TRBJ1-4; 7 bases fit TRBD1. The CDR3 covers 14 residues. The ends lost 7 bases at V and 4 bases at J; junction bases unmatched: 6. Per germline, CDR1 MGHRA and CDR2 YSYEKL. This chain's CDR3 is CASTDRAFNEKLFF. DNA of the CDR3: TGCGCCAGCACCGACAGGGCTTTTAATGAAAAACTGTTTTTT.